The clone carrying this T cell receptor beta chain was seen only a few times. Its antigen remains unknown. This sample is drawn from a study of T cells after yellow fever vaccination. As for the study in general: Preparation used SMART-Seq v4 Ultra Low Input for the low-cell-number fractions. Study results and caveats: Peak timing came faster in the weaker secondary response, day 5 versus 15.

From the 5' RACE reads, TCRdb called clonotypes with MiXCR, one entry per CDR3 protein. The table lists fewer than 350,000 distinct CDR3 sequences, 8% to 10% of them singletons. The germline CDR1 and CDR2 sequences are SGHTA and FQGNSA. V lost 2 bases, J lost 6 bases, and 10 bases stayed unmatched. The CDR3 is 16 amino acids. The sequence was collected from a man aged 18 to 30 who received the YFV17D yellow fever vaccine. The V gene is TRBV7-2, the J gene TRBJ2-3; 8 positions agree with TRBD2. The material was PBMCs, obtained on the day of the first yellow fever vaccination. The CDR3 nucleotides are TGTGCCAGCAGCTTAAACGACCGGGGGGGCTTGGATACGCAGTATTTT. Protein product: CASSLNDRGGLDTQYF.